This T cell receptor (beta chain) stems from a study of graft-versus-host responses after intestinal transplantation. About the research overall: Transplant recipients had multivisceral, liver-intestinal, or isolated intestinal grafts. Findings and caveats of the study: There was an association between peak levels of circulating GvH clones and early post-transplant HvG declines. GvH clones turned up in recipient marrow; some had shown up first in ileum or blood. The study found high graft-versus-host to host-versus-graft clonal ratios in allografts of patients with graft-donor T cell macrochimerism.

Some clones are missing from TCRdb's copy, which holds only in-frame ones; the method was immunoSEQ multiplex PCR. The sample consists of over 65,000 clones, around 93% of them appearing once. This clone was detected once. The antigen remains undetermined. This CDR3 has 14 residues. Germline V gene data show CDR1 as SNHLY and CDR2 as FYNNEI. The J segment lost 5 bases and the V segment lost 1 base, leaving 0 bases of the junction unmatched. The source was unstimulated CD8+ T cells sorted from spleen or lymph node cells, collected before transplant. The chain has TRBV2 and TRBJ2-3; 10 bases match TRBD2. The sequence came from a human donor who was the organ donor for an intestinal transplant. This CDR3 reads CASSEGTSGDTQYF. CDR3 sequence (DNA): TGTGCCAGCAGTGAAGGGACTAGCGGAGATACGCAGTATTTT.